This T cell receptor (beta chain) was identified during a study of blood T cell repertoires in COVID-19. Study-level background: Sites in the United States, Italy and Spain provided acute and convalescent COVID-19 samples. T cells, B-cell-depleted T cells, or PBMCs supplied cDNA or gDNA.

Original processing methods: The authors estimated nucleated cell counts from reference gene primer amplification. Assay: immunoSEQ multiplex PCR; the TCRdb copy retains only in-frame clones and omits some. The V and J calls and clone size are taken from that table; D and trimming were inferred from the DNA. Of fewer than 200,000 clones listed, approximately 85% are singletons. From germline, CDR1 is SGHVS and CDR2 FNYEAQ. This CDR3 has 12 residues. Between the trimmed V and J ends, which lost 5 bases and 8 bases, there was a span of 12 bases. The rearrangement uses TRBV7-6 and TRBJ1-2; a possible D gene is TRBD1 (6 bases). This TCR derives from a man between 60 and 70 years old who had recovered from COVID-19. The sample comprised peripheral blood. This CDR3 reads CASSQGSEGYTF. CDR3 bases: TGTGCCAGCAGCCAGGGGTCGGAGGGCTACACCTTC.